This record covers a single T cell receptor beta chain. In the original workflow: Amplification from reference gene primers served as the basis for estimated nucleated cell counts. The data were produced by immunoSEQ multiplex PCR, yet TCRdb's version contains in-frame clones alone and is incomplete. The DNA gave D and trimming, while V, J and clone size come from that table. The table records under 150,000 clones, over 80% of them present only once. This CDR3 contains 15 residues. Germline V CDR1 and CDR2: MNHEY, SVGAGI. V lost 5 bases, J lost 1 base, and 14 bases lay in between. This sample is part of a study of blood T cell repertoires in COVID-19. At the level of the study: From the United States, Italy and Spain came samples of acute and convalescent COVID-19. The cDNA or gDNA used as material had been derived from T cells, B-cell-depleted T cells, or PBMCs.

The chain combines TRBV6-5 with TRBJ1-2; D ambiguous. The clonotype comes from a man in his forties with active or convalescent COVID-19. The sample was peripheral blood. In nucleotides, the CDR3 is TGTGCCAGCAGTAATGACGGACTAATTAACTATGGCTACACCTTC. Translating it yields CASSNDGLINYGYTF.